This T cell receptor (beta chain) was recovered during a study of regulatory T cells in long-lasting Graves disease. Germline values: CDR1 DFQATT, CDR2 SNEGSKA (reference sequence). The CDR3 has 16 residues. The V gene end was trimmed by 0 bases and the J gene end by 7 bases; junction bases not matched to a gene: 8. The time point is: newly diagnosed GD, antithyroid drugs for less than 3 months. From RNA extracted from PBMCs, the TCR library was made. Arm-PCR with iRepertoire HTBI primers amplified the CDR3 regions for these TCR beta libraries. One entry per CDR3 protein results from TCRdb running MiXCR on the multiplex PCR reads. The data contain 550,000 to 600,000 distinct CDR3 sequences, about 16% of them seen just once; the ten biggest clones take up approximately 12%. The same data also went into a second study, on T cells in Graves' hyperthyroidism and ophthalmopathy.

The input for sequencing was peripheral blood mononuclear cells (PBMCs), taken at new diagnosis, from a patient treated with antithyroid drugs. The chain links TRBV20-1 to TRBJ2-2; 10 nucleotides align to TRBD1. The source of this sequence is a man between 18 and 29 years old with Graves disease. Here the CDR3 reads CSARDLGTGAGGELFF. The DNA for the CDR3 is TGCAGTGCTAGAGACCTCGGGACAGGGGCGGGCGGGGAGCTGTTTTTT.